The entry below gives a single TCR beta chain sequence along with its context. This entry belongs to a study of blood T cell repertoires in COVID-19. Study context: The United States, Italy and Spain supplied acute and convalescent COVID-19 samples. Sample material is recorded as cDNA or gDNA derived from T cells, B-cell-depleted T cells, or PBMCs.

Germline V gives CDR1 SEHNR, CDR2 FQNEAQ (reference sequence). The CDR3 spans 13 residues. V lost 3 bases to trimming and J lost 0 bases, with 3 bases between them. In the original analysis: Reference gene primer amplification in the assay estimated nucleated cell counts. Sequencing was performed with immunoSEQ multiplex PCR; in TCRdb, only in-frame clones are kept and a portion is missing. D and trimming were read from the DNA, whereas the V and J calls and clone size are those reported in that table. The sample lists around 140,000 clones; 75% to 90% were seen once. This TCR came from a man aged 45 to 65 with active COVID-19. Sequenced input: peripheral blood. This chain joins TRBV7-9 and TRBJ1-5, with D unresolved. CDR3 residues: CASSFYSNQPQHF. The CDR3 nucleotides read TGTGCCAGCAGCTTTTATAGCAATCAGCCCCAGCATTTT.